This T cell receptor (beta chain) was documented in a study of T cell changes during pregnancy in multiple sclerosis. V shed 6 bases and J shed 4 bases, with 15 bases lying between them. From germline, CDR1 is MNHNY and CDR2 SVGAGI (reference sequence). This CDR3 spans 15 amino acids. Measured with immunoSEQ multiplex PCR; TCRdb has only the in-frame clones, and not every one. The table includes around 58,000 clones, roughly 89% detected once. The sequence derives from a female donor in good health, enrolled as a control in a pregnancy study. The material sequenced was CD4+ T cells from peripheral blood mononuclear cells, taken after pregnancy. This sequence joins TRBV6-6 and TRBJ1-4; D call uncertain. The DNA of the CDR3 is TGTGCCAGCAGCTCCCCGGGGAGCGGTAATGAAAAACTGTTTTTT. Translating gives CASSSPGSGNEKLFF.